The 17 T cell receptor beta chains below were found in one sample sequenced in a study of beta chain features in type 1 diabetes. The authors reverse transcribed all of the isolated RNA, so sequencing captured expressed TCRB transcripts. The table came from immunoSEQ multiplex PCR; TCRdb's copy has only in-frame clones and leaves some out. The data show 620,000 or so clones, roughly a sixth seen once. Material: naive CD4+ T cells from blood. The receptor set was obtained from a man in his late teens or twenties in good health.

The chain links TRBV20-1 to TRBJ1-1; 9 bases map to TRBD1. CDR3 length equals 11 residues. Germline CDR1 and CDR2: DFQATT and SNEGSKA (reference sequence). Losses at the gene ends were 5 bases for V and 12 bases for J; bases not matched to a gene: 7. The CDR3 nucleotides read TGCAGTGCTCCCGGACAGGGGAGGTCTTTCTTT. It is translated as CSAPGQGRSFF.

In this sample, this clone turned up a few times. V usage is TRBV28 and J usage is TRBJ2-7, with TRBD2 matching 12 bases. V gave up 8 bases and J gave up 3 bases; unmatched junction bases: 17. From germline, CDR1 is MDHEN and CDR2 SYDVKM. There are 18 residues in the CDR3. The CDR3 DNA is TGTGCCAGCCTCCCGGGTAGCCTAGCGGGAGGGGCTGGCTACGAGCAGTACTTC. Translated: CASLPGSLAGGAGYEQYF.

The genes are TRBV7-2 and TRBJ2-4, with a weak D call TRBD2 (6 bases). CDR1 and CDR2 (germline): SGHTA, FQGNSA. V shed 0 bases and J shed 6 bases, with 12 bases lying between them. The CDR3 loop spans 15 amino acids. This CDR3 is CASSLARGSGNIQYF. In DNA form, the CDR3 reads TGTGCCAGCAGCTTAGCTCGGGGGTCCGGAAACATTCAGTACTTC.

The CDR3 region is CASSPPLGGAYGYTF. CDR3 bases: TGTGCCAGCAGTCCGCCTCTGGGGGGCGCCTATGGCTACACCTTC. This chain joins TRBV25-1 and TRBJ1-2, with D maybe TRBD1 (6 bases). This CDR3 contains 15 residues. Trimming pared 5 bases from V and 4 bases from J, leaving 17 bases between. Germline values: CDR1 MGHDK, CDR2 SYGVNS.

The table lists this clone with a few counts. The chain uses TRBV6-5 and TRBJ2-7; D is uncertain. Germline V gives CDR1 MNHEY, CDR2 SVGAGI. The V and J ends lost 5 bases and 4 bases respectively, with 12 bases between them. The CDR3 covers 13 residues. This CDR3 is CASSPGSLYEQYF. In nucleotides, the CDR3 is TGTGCCAGCAGTCCCGGGTCCCTTTACGAGCAGTACTTC.

This clone was observed a few times. The chain links TRBV5-4 to TRBJ1-4; D not resolved. CDR3 length equals 14 residues. The germline V gene encodes CDR1 SGHNT and CDR2 YYREEE (reference sequence). V was cut by 1 base and J by 7 bases, with 11 bases left in between. Here the CDR3 DNA reads TGTGCCAGCAGCTTGAGAGGGCCGGGTGAAAAACTGTTTTTT. It is translated as CASSLRGPGEKLFF.

This clone occurred once. V gene TRBV4-3 combines with J gene TRBJ1-6; D is unresolved. This CDR3 has 17 residues. V gave up 0 bases and J gave up 10 bases, with 19 bases separating them. CDR1 and CDR2 from the germline V gene are LGHNA and YSLEER. The CDR3 is CASSQDLSGRNNSPLHF. CDR3 sequence (DNA): TGCGCCAGCAGCCAAGATCTTTCGGGCAGGAACAACTCACCCCTCCACTTT.

This clone was found a few times. The chain couples TRBV27 to TRBJ2-3; 9 bases are a match to TRBD1. Germline CDR1 is MNHEY and CDR2 is SMNVEV (reference sequence). The ends lost 1 base at V and 5 bases at J; junction bases unmatched: 10. The CDR3 runs to 17 residues. CDR3: CASSLWGRTGAGDTQYF. DNA for the CDR3: TGTGCCAGCAGTTTATGGGGGAGGACAGGGGCGGGAGATACGCAGTATTTT.

The rearrangement links TRBV6-1 to TRBJ1-4; D is undetermined. Germline CDR1 is MNHNS and CDR2 is SASEGT. Trimming took 9 bases from V and 14 from J, leaving 19 bases between them. The CDR3 totals 12 residues. The CDR3 sequence is CARDTVRIRLFF. In nucleotides, the CDR3 is TGTGCCAGAGACACAGTTCGTATACGGCTGTTTTTT.

The rearrangement links TRBV5-4 to TRBJ2-7; a weak D match, TRBD2 (6 bases). V gave up 1 base and J gave up 6 bases, with 8 bases separating them. This CDR3 contains 12 residues. The germline V gene has CDR1 SGHNT and CDR2 YYREEE (reference sequence). CDR3 bases: TGTGCCAGCAGCTTGCCCGGGAGCGAGCAGTACTTC. This sequence encodes CASSLPGSEQYF.

At least ten counts were recorded for this clone. V usage is TRBV5-4 and J usage is TRBJ2-4, with D perhaps TRBD2 (6 bases). V dropped 3 bases and J dropped 2 bases, with 12 bases sitting between them. The V gene's germline CDR1 is SGHNT and CDR2 YYREEE (reference sequence). CDR3 size: 15 residues. CDR3 residues: CASSSGGDSKNIQYF. CDR3 coding DNA: TGTGCCAGCAGCTCCGGAGGGGATTCCAAAAACATTCAGTACTTC. The full variable domain, in which reference TRBV5-4 and TRBJ2-4 provide the parts outside the CDR3, is ETGVTQSPTHLIKTRGQQVTLRCSSQSGHNTVSWYQQALGQGPQFIFQYYREEENGRGNFPPRFSGLQFPNYSSELNVNALELDDSALYLCASSSGGDSKNIQYFGAGTRLSVL.

The rearrangement joins TRBV7-3 to TRBJ2-3, with a possible D match to TRBD1 (6 bases). V dropped 3 bases and J dropped 3 bases, with 16 bases sitting between them. The CDR3 runs 16 residues. Germline CDR1 is SGHTA and CDR2 is FQGTGA. The CDR3 sequence is CASSFGNRVGTDTQYF. In DNA form, the CDR3 reads TGTGCCAGCAGCTTTGGAAACAGGGTCGGGACAGATACGCAGTATTTT. Using reference TRBV7-3 and TRBJ2-3 for the parts outside the CDR3, the full variable domain is GAGVSQTPSNKVTEKGKYVELRCDPISGHTALYWYRQSLGQGPEFLIYFQGTGAADDSGLPNDRFFAVRPEGSVSTLKIQRTERGDSAVYLCASSFGNRVGTDTQYFGPGTRLTVL.

This clone has just a few counts. This sequence joins TRBV5-4 and TRBJ2-3; D not certain. The V gene's germline CDR1 is SGHNT and CDR2 YYREEE (reference sequence). The CDR3 extends over 14 amino acids. Between the trimmed V and J ends, which lost 3 bases and 1 base, there was a span of 9 bases. DNA for the CDR3: TGTGCCAGCAGCTCCGACTTCGGCACAGATACGCAGTATTTT. Residues: CASSSDFGTDTQYF.

This chain connects TRBV29-1 to TRBJ2-2; D not certain. V was pared by 5 bases and J by 0 bases, with 7 bases between. Germline V gene lookup returns CDR1 SQVTM and CDR2 ANQGSEA. The CDR3 contains 13 residues. CDR3 DNA sequence: TGCAGCGTTTCCCGTTCGAACACCGGGGAGCTGTTTTTT. This encodes CSVSRSNTGELFF.

This rearrangement joins TRBV10-3 to TRBJ2-7, with D perhaps being TRBD1 or TRBD2 (5 bases each). CDR3 length: 15 residues. Germline V gives CDR1 ENHRY, CDR2 SYGVKD. Deletions cut 4 bases from V and 2 bases from J, with 15 bases between. The CDR3 DNA is TGTGCCATCAGTGGTCCCGGGACGGGGACCTACGAGCAGTACTTC. This encodes CAISGPGTGTYEQYF.

The V gene is TRBV5-4, the J gene TRBJ1-1, with unresolved D. The germline gives CDR1 SGHNT, CDR2 YYREEE (reference sequence). The CDR3 loop spans 14 amino acids. The V and J ends lost 7 bases and 0 bases respectively, with 13 bases between them. DNA of the CDR3: TGTGCCAGCCTTACGCCTTTCATGAACACTGAAGCTTTCTTT. Its protein product is CASLTPFMNTEAFF.

The chain carries TRBV10-3 and TRBJ2-7, with D possibly matching TRBD2 (6 bases). CDR1 is ENHRY, CDR2 SYGVKD, per germline. The CDR3 spans 12 residues. The V end was cut by 4 bases, the J end by 3 bases, with 7 bases between. CDR3 in amino acids: CAISGDFYEQYF. For the CDR3, the DNA is TGTGCCATCAGTGGGGACTTCTACGAGCAGTACTTC.